This T cell receptor beta chain is from a study of cytomegalovirus exposure and HLA in healthy donors (TCRdb year 2017). Looking at the study overall: In an earlier analysis of under 600 of the donors, 250 to 350 Gb of sequence data and 117 million unique TCR beta sequences from some 170 million T cells were reported. Alongside the repertoire data, information on donor age, sex, ethnicity and CMV serostatus was compiled. HLA typing included class I and class II loci at four-digit resolution. A later genetic analysis used genome-wide SNP genotypes for about 65% of the 666 donors, treating that subset as a discovery cohort. The number of donors typed differed by locus, with about 620-630 for A, B, C, DRB1 and DQB1, more than 500 for DQA1, 600 to 610 for DPA1, and roughly 450 for DPB1. To study patterns of TCR occurrence, a later analysis re-analyzed previously published TCR beta repertoires from just over 650 donors and added high-resolution HLA genotyping. Across some 400 genotyped donors of the cohort, an average of about 220,000 unique TCR beta nucleotide sequences per donor were sequenced, and approximately 17% of those sequences were non-productive. The study combined high-throughput TCR immunosequencing, statistical association of individual TCRs with disease status, and machine learning to predict cytomegalovirus infection status. The study used immunosequencing to profile the T cell repertoires of about 670 subjects and linked those repertoires to cytomegalovirus serostatus. Along with the approximately 700-subject first cohort, a separate validation cohort of over a hundred different subjects was used. Roughly 5 DR-DQ haplotypes were treated as single units for association and clustering because of strong linkage in the cohort. In the later analysis, no new phenotypic data were used to find candidate immune exposures; instead, reliance was placed on TCR beta sequences and their occurrence across donors. The study aimed to test whether signatures of past pathogen exposure could be identified by cataloging public T cell receptors. An early release covering roughly 580 HLA-typed donors comprised roughly 300 gigabases of sequencing data and tens of millions of unique TCR sequences. All discovery cohort repertoires had been generated using a single sequencing platform. Of the 398 genotyped donors, about 80% fell in the genetic ancestry cluster associated with self-reported Caucasian donors. An earlier analysis of 587 of the donors applied high-throughput TCR beta sequencing to assess whether each TCR beta V gene segment acted as functional or pseudogenic.

V is trimmed back by 2 bases and J by 4 bases, and the junction contains 4 bases that no gene match accounts for. The germline V gene encodes CDR1 SGHTA and CDR2 FQGNSA. From the cysteine through the phenylalanine, the CDR3 covers 14 amino acids. Kept here is only the CDR3 DNA, which spans 42 bases and is read in frame from base 1. The cohort was made up of approximately 700 healthy bone marrow donors. At the time of sampling, every cohort member was nominally healthy, though immune exposures that went unrecorded were likely present. The donor was CMV seronegative and belonged to the group of under 400 seronegative cohort members. A peripheral blood sample was provided by each donor, and peripheral blood mononuclear cells were used for TCR beta sequencing. Genomic DNA was extracted from the blood cell samples with the Qiagen DNeasy Blood Extraction Kit. Points on this clone: The specificity of this receptor is unknown. Base qualities are not at hand, and no much larger clone is one base apart.

The protocol used for the library was the immunoSEQ multiplex PCR assay. A mixture of 60 forward primers for TCR Vbeta segments and 13 reverse primers for TCR Jbeta segments was used in the multiplex PCR. A multiplex PCR assay on genomic DNA amplified the CDR3 region of rearranged TCR beta genes. On the Illumina HiSeq System, the amplified TCR beta libraries were sequenced as 87-base-pair reads. For the original study's pipeline: A later analysis tallied 75 million to 85 million unique TCR beta chains across the 666 repertoires, and approximately 12 million of those chains were shared by two or more donors. To remove PCR and sequencing errors, raw reads were error-corrected and collapsed into unique sequences using a nearest-neighbor algorithm that merged closely related sequences. To assign V, D and J gene segments, CDR3 sequences were aligned to IMGT reference sequences. For a sequence to be retained, a match of at least six nucleotides to both a V gene segment and a J gene segment was required. A rearrangement was called productive if the CDR3 had no stop codons and remained in frame with V and J, and every other rearrangement was called non-productive. CDR3 was defined according to IMGT convention as the region running from the second conserved V-encoded cysteine to the conserved J-encoded phenylalanine. The earlier analysis of 587 of the donors excluded any sequence lacking an unambiguous match to a single V gene segment. An earlier analysis of a few hundred of the donors called V segments functional above 56.7% productive rearrangements and segregating when the between-donor standard deviation exceeded 5%. A statistical classification framework was developed to diagnose cytomegalovirus status using the catalog of TCR beta chain sequences. V and J gene assignment, in a later analysis, came from comparing TCR nucleotide sequences with IMGT/GENE-DB human TR gene sequences. Using the TCRdist pipeline, a later analysis assigned CDR3 sequences along with most-parsimonious VDJ recombination scenarios. In a later analysis, every TCR beta chain was defined by the combination of its CDR3 amino acid sequence and its V-gene family, and reads without a unique V-gene family were dropped. To address suspected cross-contamination and a sequencing artifact, a later analysis removed under 600 highly shared, low-generation-probability nucleotide sequences. In a later analysis, a clonal expansion index for each public chain was calculated from normalized within-repertoire ranks of inferred template counts. In a later analysis, generation probabilities were computed with a VDJ recombination model fitted to out-of-frame rearrangements, and the resulting probabilities were checked against IGoR. Hypergeometric tests were used in a later analysis to score TCR-TCR, TCR-HLA and TCR-CMV co-occurrence, with a repertoire-size bias correction applied to the TCR pairs. A later analysis estimated false discovery rates by permuting HLA or CMV assignments 20 times. A later analysis grouped co-occurring TCRs with DBSCAN, adding TCRdist sequence similarity when clustering within HLA-allele-positive subsets. Repertoires with fewer than 30,000 or more than 120,000 public chains, plus five repertoires with anomalous nucleotide sharing, were excluded from co-occurrence clustering. TCRdb provides this immuneACCESS table in a form limited to in-frame rearrangements. Some clones are lacking; in checked studies, under half of them reflect an unresolved V gene, and why the rest are absent is not known. V, J and clone size were drawn from that table, and D and trimming were deduced from the DNA. Counted in this sample were about 95,000 clones; 77% of them appeared once. The top ten constitute approximately 5% of the sample.

Summary of the overall study and its limitations: A later analysis reported that several top co-occurrence clusters appeared linked to parvovirus B19, influenza, CMV and Epstein-Barr virus. A group of highly shared sequence variants was considered likely to be a technical artifact of the sequencing pipeline. Only TCR beta chains were sequenced in this cohort, and the absence of alpha or paired-chain data limited detectable features. A further reported finding was that TCR beta sequences accurately predicted the HLA-A and HLA-B alleles for most subjects in the first cohort. According to a later analysis, most CMV-associated TCR beta chains appeared to be HLA-restricted, and the HLA associations seemed to be driven largely by CMV exposure. The presence/absence analyses assumed that sequencing depth was roughly uniform across donors, and that assumption may not be true. In an earlier analysis of some 540 of the donors, most TCR beta V segments appeared in productive rearrangements about 87% or about 30% of the time, broadly matching IMGT annotations. Linkage disequilibrium might explain the correlated functional status among segregating V segments, but an unknown experimental factor could not be excluded. The study listed 164 TCR beta chains as associated with cytomegalovirus. Assigning TCR associations to individual alleles was difficult when HLA alleles, especially DR and DQ, strongly co-occurred. Specific HLA alleles were associated with over 15,000 TCR beta sequences at a false discovery rate of 0.05 in a later analysis. Some IMGT-functional V segments, including TRBV6-2 and TRBV6-3, could not be told apart with the 87-base-pair reads, so those segments were excluded. According to a later genetic analysis, donors in an Asian-associated ancestry cluster had fewer N-insertions in productive TCRs than the approximately 670-donor mean. The authors suggested that the approach could potentially be generalized to other disease states and immunological phenotypes. In a later analysis, the rate of TCR association differed among HLA loci, with DRB1 alleles having the most associated TCRs and HLA-C alleles having the fewest. In a later genetic analysis, a missense DCLRE1C variant was associated with V-gene and J-gene trimming of TCR beta chains, and the association was replicated in an independent cohort. Because HLA typing was unavailable for some donors at each locus, only the typed subset was used in association tests. The classifier was reported to diagnose cytomegalovirus status with high specificity and sensitivity in both the original cohort and the validation cohort. Most TCR sequences were seen in very few donors, while some public TCRs were found in many individuals. In a later analysis, HLA-associated TCR beta chains showed more clonal expansion and lower generation probabilities than non-associated chains that were equally common. The only immune exposure information available for the cohort was CMV serostatus. Because counts were too low, roughly 17 rarely observed V segments, including chromosome 9 orphons, were left out of the earlier analysis of a few hundred of the donors. In vitro tests confirmed that a few of the cytomegalovirus-associated TCR beta chains recognize cytomegalovirus antigens.

Sequenced sample: PBMCs. This clonotype was sampled from a woman between 40 and 50 years old in good health and CMV-seronegative. The chain couples TRBV7-2 to TRBJ2-5, and 7 junction bases match TRBD2. The DNA sequence is as follows: TGTGCCAGCAGCTTAAGACGCGGGGGAGAGACCCAGTACTTC. It is translated as CASSLRRGGETQYF.